This TCR beta chain was recorded in a study of T cell changes during pregnancy in multiple sclerosis. Measured with immunoSEQ multiplex PCR; TCRdb has only the in-frame clones, and not every one. The sample records approximately 37,000 clones, over 75% being singletons. Germline lookup yields CDR1 LGHNA and CDR2 YNFKEQ. V was clipped by 3 bases and J by 0 bases; unmatched bases: 5. This CDR3 is built from 15 residues. This chain joins TRBV4-2 and TRBJ2-7, with 7 positions matching TRBD1. The clonotype comes from a female donor with multiple sclerosis, enrolled in a pregnancy study. The sample was CD8+ T cells from peripheral blood mononuclear cells, taken in the first trimester of pregnancy. The CDR3 region is CASSHAEGASYEQYF. The CDR3 DNA is TGTGCCAGCAGCCACGCCGAGGGGGCCTCCTACGAGCAGTACTTC.